This T cell receptor (beta chain) was captured in a study of cytomegalovirus exposure and HLA in healthy donors. Turning to this clone: Its target is unknown.

Study-level results: A few CMV-associated chains proved CMV antigen-specific in vitro.

Germline values: CDR1 SGHTA, CDR2 FQGNSA. The germline V and J ends were trimmed by 0 bases and 5 bases, with 12 bases remaining between them. The length of the CDR3 is 15 residues. PCR was performed using 60 Vbeta and 13 Jbeta primers. Clones were read by immunoSEQ multiplex PCR, and TCRdb kept only the in-frame ones, dropping some. The sample yields 150,000 to 200,000 clones, under 70% seen once. The rearrangement joins TRBV7-2 to TRBJ2-3, with D possibly being TRBD2 (6 bases). The sequenced sample was PBMCs. The sequence was collected from a man under 40 in good health and CMV-seropositive. The CDR3 sequence is CASSLASRGIDTQYF. The CDR3 DNA reads TGTGCCAGCAGCTTAGCTAGCCGGGGGATAGATACGCAGTATTTT. The variable domain in full, with the rest retrieved from reference TRBV7-2 and TRBJ2-3, is GAGVSQSPSNKVTEKGKDVELRCDPISGHTALYWYRQSLGQGLEFLIYFQGNSAPDKSGLPSDRFSAERTGGSVSTLTIQRTQQEDSAVYLCASSLASRGIDTQYFGPGTRLTVL.